These 25 T cell receptor beta chains were all obtained from the same sample, sequenced in a study of T cells after yellow fever vaccination. MiXCR, applied by TCRdb to the 5' RACE reads, yields one record per CDR3 protein. The table has hundreds of thousands of distinct CDR3 sequences, about 4% seen once; the top ten hold around 25%. The specimen was PBMCs, collected 5 days after the yellow fever booster vaccination. The receptors were gathered from a man aged 18 to 30 who received the YFV17D yellow fever vaccine.

The chain uses TRBV18 and TRBJ1-3; D is perhaps TRBD1 (6 bases). With 3 bases removed from V and 11 bases from J, the gap between germline ends came to 14 bases. CDR1 is KGHSH and CDR2 is LQKENI in the germline V gene. This CDR3 comprises 13 residues. CDR3 loop: CASSPPQGRAIYF. The CDR3 DNA sequence: TGTGCCAGCTCACCTCCACAGGGAAGGGCCATATATTTT.

This clonotype was counted at least ten times. The chain employs TRBV19 and TRBJ2-7; the match to TRBD1 covers 7 bases. Germline CDR1 is LNHDA and CDR2 is SQIVND (reference sequence). The J segment lost 0 bases and the V segment lost 0 bases, leaving 11 bases of the junction unmatched. This CDR3 region has 18 residues. In nucleotides, the CDR3 is TGTGCCAGTAGTATAGATCGAGGATGTCGGGACAGCTCCTACGAGCAGTACGTC. It encodes CASSIDRGCRDSSYEQYV.

This chain uses TRBV5-6 with TRBJ2-7; D unclear. Looked up from germline, CDR1 is SGHDT and CDR2 is YYEEEE. V lost 6 bases, J lost 5 bases, and 21 bases lay in between. CDR3 length: 15 residues. DNA of the CDR3: TGTGCCAGCACCCCCAACCCCCGGCTTGAAAACGAGCAGTACTTC. Its translation: CASTPNPRLENEQYF.

There are a few counts of this clonotype. This chain uses TRBV6-5 with TRBJ1-2; D remains ambiguous. V was clipped by 6 bases and J by 4 bases, with 12 bases between them. Germline values: CDR1 MNHEY, CDR2 SVGAGI. This CDR3 comprises 13 residues. This CDR3 is CASRLSGGYGYTF. The CDR3 nucleotides are TGTGCCAGCAGGCTCAGTGGTGGCTATGGCTACACCTTC.

This clonotype was seen a handful of times. The chain has TRBV7-6 and TRBJ2-5; 10 bases map to TRBD2. The trim removed 1 base at V and 2 bases at J, leaving 7 bases unmatched. CDR1 is SGHVS, CDR2 FNYEAQ, per germline. This CDR3 spans 17 amino acids. CDR3 region: CASSLGASGGTQETQYF. In DNA form, the CDR3 reads TGTGCCAGCAGCTTAGGGGCTAGCGGGGGAACACAAGAGACCCAGTACTTC.

The chain links TRBV10-3 to TRBJ2-5, with 14 bases aligning to TRBD2. CDR1 and CDR2 from the germline V gene are ENHRY and SYGVKD. J gave up 6 bases and V 2 bases, and 17 bases lay outside the gene matches. The CDR3 runs to 20 residues. The DNA for the CDR3 is TGTGCCATCAGTGAGCCGGGGACTAGCGGGGGTCCTCGGGGGTTGCAGACCCAGTACTTC. As protein: CAISEPGTSGGPRGLQTQYF.

This clonotype was seen ten or more times. V is TRBV7-2 and J is TRBJ1-1; no reliable D call. This CDR3 has 15 residues. Germline CDR1 and CDR2: SGHTA and FQGNSA. V gave up 1 base and J gave up 0 bases, with 9 bases separating them. The CDR3, as DNA: TGTGCCAGCAGCTTAGACCCGGTAATGAACACTGAAGCTTTCTTT. This codes for CASSLDPVMNTEAFF.

This clonotype was counted only a few times. The chain combines TRBV27 with TRBJ1-1; the D gene is possibly TRBD1 (6 bases). Per germline, CDR1 MNHEY and CDR2 SMNVEV (reference sequence). V lost 6 bases and J lost 0, with 17 bases in between. CDR3 size: 16 residues. The CDR3 bases are TGTGCCAGCAGACGGGGGGCAGGGACCCTGAACACTGAAGCTTTCTTT. It encodes CASRRGAGTLNTEAFF.

The chain joins TRBV14 to TRBJ1-1; D is ambiguous. The CDR3 loop spans 15 amino acids. Germline loops: CDR1 SGHDN, CDR2 FVKESK. The V and J ends lost 4 bases and 3 bases respectively, with 15 bases between them. The CDR3 region has the DNA TGTGCCAGCAGCCGGGGTGGGATCCTCGACACTGAAGCTTTCTTT. Its protein is CASSRGGILDTEAFF. Combining the CDR3 with reference TRBV14 and TRBJ1-1 gives the whole variable domain EAGVTQFPSHSVIEKGQTVTLRCDPISGHDNLYWYRRVMGKEIKFLLHFVKESKQDESGMPNNRFLAERTGGTYSTLKVQPAELEDSGVYFCASSRGGILDTEAFFGQGTRLTVV.

The V and J genes are TRBV12-2 and TRBJ1-5; TRBD1, as called in the table, went unchecked against the DNA. TRBV12-2 is designated a pseudogene. The CDR3 covers 14 residues. The CDR3 spells CASRANRVNQPQHF. DNA of the CDR3: TGTGCAAGTCGCGCAAACAGGGTTAATCAGCCCCAGCATTTT.

This clonotype was seen many times. V is TRBV7-2 and J is TRBJ2-7; possible D gene TRBD2, 5 bases. Trimming took 5 bases from V and 3 from J, leaving 14 bases between them. Germline V lookup: CDR1 SGHTA, CDR2 FQGNSA. This CDR3 has 14 residues. This CDR3 is CASSPRGGRYEQYF. CDR3 nucleotides: TGTGCCAGCAGCCCCCGAGGCGGGCGCTACGAGCAGTACTTC.

This clonotype was detected only a few times. This chain joins TRBV5-1 and TRBJ2-7; 9 bases align to TRBD2. The CDR3 has 16 amino acids. Germline-derived CDR1 and CDR2 are SGHRS and YFSETQ. With 4 bases clipped from V and 7 bases from J, the junction kept 15 bases outside the gene matches. This CDR3 is CASSPAASGAPREQYF. The CDR3 nucleotides read TGCGCCAGCAGCCCCGCCGCTAGCGGGGCCCCTCGGGAGCAGTACTTC.

The chain is built from TRBV5-1 and TRBJ1-2; a possible D gene is TRBD1 (6 bases). Germline-derived CDR1 and CDR2 are SGHRS and YFSETQ. The CDR3 covers 15 residues. The V end lost 3 bases, the J end lost 6 bases, and 18 bases lay between the germline ends. The DNA for the CDR3 is TGCGCCAGCAGCTGGGGACAACAGGTTTCGGATGGCTACACCTTC. This translates into CASSWGQQVSDGYTF.

V usage is TRBV6-2 or TRBV6-3 and J usage is TRBJ1-1, with D perhaps matching TRBD1 (5 bases). Trimming cost V 5 bases and J 8 bases, with 15 bases left between them. The CDR3 is 13 amino acids. Per the germline V gene, CDR1 is MNHEY and CDR2 is SVGEGT. The CDR3 coding sequence is TGTGCCAGCAGTCCAGGACGGGGACTCGAAGCTTTCTTT. It translates to CASSPGRGLEAFF.

This clonotype has only a few counts. The chain joins TRBV29-1 to TRBJ2-1; 8 bases are shared with TRBD2. Germline V gene lookup returns CDR1 SQVTM and CDR2 ANQGSEA. The V segment lost 6 bases and the J segment 7 bases; nucleotides outside the gene matches: 11. There are 14 residues in the CDR3. As DNA, the CDR3 is TGCAGCGTCGGGAAGGGGACTAGGACAAATGAGCAGTTCTTC. It encodes CSVGKGTRTNEQFF.

This clonotype turned up a few times. The chain combines TRBV4-2 with TRBJ1-5; tentatively, D is TRBD1 (6 bases). Between the trimmed V and J ends, which lost 1 base and 1 base, there was a span of 8 bases. The CDR3 sequence is 15 residues long. In germline, CDR1 is LGHNA, CDR2 YNFKEQ. The CDR3 protein is CASSQGQGSNQPQHF. The CDR3 region has the DNA TGTGCCAGCAGCCAAGGGCAGGGGAGCAATCAGCCCCAGCATTTT.

The chain uses TRBV6-2 or TRBV6-3 and TRBJ2-3, with D possibly TRBD2 on 6 matching bases. Germline CDR1 reads MNHEY; CDR2 reads SVGEGT. This CDR3 has 15 amino acids. Trimming left V 7 bases short and J 0 bases short, with 14 bases between. The CDR3 loop reads CASNHGGVSTDTQYF. CDR3 in DNA: TGTGCCAGCAATCACGGGGGAGTAAGCACAGATACGCAGTATTTT.

The chain employs TRBV5-1 and TRBJ2-5; D is undetermined. There are 16 residues in the CDR3. The V gene's germline CDR1 is SGHRS and CDR2 YFSETQ. V lost 0 bases and J 5 bases, leaving 17 bases between the germline ends. The chain's CDR3 is CASSLAVPRSKETQYF. In DNA form, the CDR3 reads TGCGCCAGCAGCTTGGCCGTGCCTAGAAGTAAGGAGACCCAGTACTTC.

This clonotype has only a few counts. The CDR3 nucleotides read TGTGCCAGCAGCTTAGCGCTCGGGGACTACACTGAAGCTTTCTTT. Amino acids: CASSLALGDYTEAFF. V usage is TRBV11-1 and J usage is TRBJ1-1, with D perhaps matching TRBD1 (5 bases). The V end lost 0 bases, the J end lost 3 bases, and 11 bases lay between the germline ends. The CDR3 has 15 amino acids. Germline assignment: CDR1 SGHAT and CDR2 FQDESV (reference sequence).

This clonotype has at least ten counts. This sequence joins TRBV12-3 or TRBV12-4 and TRBJ1-2, with D unclear. V lost 3 bases, J lost 7 bases, and 9 bases lay in between. The CDR3 loop spans 12 amino acids. CDR3 protein: CASSFEGGGYTF. The CDR3 nucleotides are TGTGCCAGCAGTTTTGAAGGCGGTGGCTACACCTTC.

The chain is built from TRBV11-2 and TRBJ2-5; 7 bases align to TRBD2. This CDR3 is 17 amino acids long. The V segment lost 5 bases and the J segment 2 bases; nucleotides outside the gene matches: 14. Germline loops: CDR1 SGHAT, CDR2 FQNNGV. The CDR3 sequence: CASSDEGRGGAQETQYF. CDR3 DNA sequence: TGTGCCAGCAGCGACGAGGGGCGCGGGGGAGCTCAAGAGACCCAGTACTTC.

The V and J genes are TRBV7-3 and TRBJ2-3, with D tentatively TRBD1 (5 bases). Germline V CDR1 and CDR2: SGHTA, FQGTGA. The CDR3 runs 14 residues. The V gene lost 5 bases and the J gene lost 4 bases, with 13 bases spanning the gap. CDR3 residues: CASSPRGPSDTQYF. DNA for the CDR3: TGTGCCAGCAGCCCAAGGGGCCCTTCAGATACGCAGTATTTT.

This clonotype was seen only a few times. The V gene is TRBV15, the J gene TRBJ2-5; TRBD1 agrees at 7 bases. V shed 1 base, J shed 5 bases, and the junction held 10 bases outside the gene matches. This CDR3 comprises 16 residues. The germline gives CDR1 LNHNV, CDR2 YYDKDF (reference sequence). Here the CDR3 DNA reads TGTGCCACCAGCAGAGGCGGCGTAGGGGGCGCGGAGACCCAGTACTTC. Translation gives CATSRGGVGGAETQYF.

V is TRBV20-1 and J is TRBJ2-2; 9 nucleotides agree with TRBD2. The trim removed 1 base at V and 7 bases at J, leaving 10 bases unmatched. The germline V gene encodes CDR1 DFQATT and CDR2 SNEGSKA (reference sequence). The CDR3 sequence is 16 residues long. Here the CDR3 reads CSARGLGAGGIGELFF. CDR3 nucleotide sequence: TGCAGTGCTAGAGGTCTTGGAGCGGGGGGCATCGGGGAGCTGTTTTTT.

This clonotype was seen only a few times. For the CDR3, the DNA is TGTGCCAGCAGTAGGCCGGGACTGAACACCGGGGAGCTGTTTTTT. Its protein is CASSRPGLNTGELFF. The chain links TRBV12-3 or TRBV12-4 to TRBJ2-2; D is perhaps TRBD2 (6 bases). Trimming removed 5 bases from V and 1 base from J, with 11 bases in between. The CDR3 has 15 amino acids.